This T cell receptor (beta chain) was documented in a study of cytomegalovirus exposure and HLA in healthy donors. These donors were members of the 120-subject validation cohort, a group separate from the roughly 670-subject first cohort. Study-level points and caveats: In vitro checks showed that three CMV-associated chains really do target CMV antigens. Among TCR beta chains, those listed as cytomegalovirus-associated numbered some 160. It was reported that the classifier diagnosed cytomegalovirus status with high specificity and sensitivity in both the original and validation cohorts.

This CDR3 has 15 residues. In germline, CDR1 is MNHEY, CDR2 SVGAGI. V gave up 2 bases and J gave up 3 bases; unmatched junction bases: 6. Method: immunoSEQ multiplex PCR; TCRdb's copy keeps in-frame clones and lacks some. The sample yields 80,000 to 100,000 clones, around nine tenths seen once. As concerns this clone: Its antigen remains unknown.

Sequenced sample: PBMCs. This receptor was taken from a woman in her 30s in good health and CMV-seronegative. The chain carries TRBV6-5 and TRBJ2-7; TRBD2 agrees at 8 bases. CDR3 residues: CASSYTSGTSYEQYF. CDR3 in DNA: TGTGCCAGCAGTTACACCTCCGGGACTAGCTACGAGCAGTACTTC.